This TCR beta chain was sequenced for a study of PD-L1 blockade in urothelial cancer. CDR1 SGHTA and CDR2 FQGNSA come from the germline V gene. The CDR3 is made up of 13 amino acids. The ends were cut back, 5 bases at V and 8 bases at J, with 15 bases in the middle. Assay used: immunoSEQ multiplex PCR; TCRdb lists only in-frame clones, some missing. Found here are about 40,000 clones, around 84% of them singletons; the top ten hold about 10%. The time point is: peripheral blood 6 weeks after treatment start. Sequencing was performed on PBMCs, taken around atezolizumab (anti-PD-L1) treatment. The TCR sequence derives from a man aged 35 to 55 with urothelial cancer. This chain uses TRBV7-2 with TRBJ1-2, with D tentatively TRBD1 (5 bases). CDR3 sequence: CASSPTGTGGYTF. The CDR3 bases are TGTGCCAGCAGCCCAACAGGTACAGGCGGCTACACCTTC.